A selection of T cell receptor beta chains follows, all from one sample in a study of blood T cell repertoires in COVID-19. Clones were read by immunoSEQ multiplex PCR, and TCRdb kept only the in-frame ones, dropping some. The sample lists about 310,000 clones; around 84% were seen once. Sequencing used PBMCs or T cells enriched from blood (not recorded which). These receptors were obtained from a woman aged 25 to 39 who had been exposed to COVID-19. Both conserved end residues are part of each CDR3. Clone sizes are given selectively: once, few, many, or a class where the clone is expanded.

V: TRBV3-1/TRBV3-2
size: .
CDR3: CASILQGNTEAFF

V: TRBV5-1
size: .
CDR3: CASSFWGNYGYTF

V: TRBV7-3
size: .
CDR3: CASSQTSGNEQFF

V: TRBV5-8
size: once
CDR3: CASSSPGVGQNIQYF

V: TRBV13
size: .
CDR3: CASSLGRRSSNYGYTF

V: TRBV19
size: .
CDR3: CASSAGGRWGDTQYF

V: TRBV24-1
size: .
CDR3: CATSVRGGSEQFF

V: TRBV3-1/TRBV3-2
size: .
CDR3: CASRHRGNSPLHF

V: TRBV19
size: .
CDR3: CASSIWDRGLGVDTEAFF

V: TRBV5-6
size: .
CDR3: CASSGQDSYNEQFF

V: TRBV21-1
size: many
CDR3: CASSLANSYNNYGYTF

V: TRBV4-1
size: .
CDR3: CASSQSTTPYGVEQFF

V: TRBV19
size: .
CDR3: CASSRQGTYEQYF

V: TRBV28
size: .
CDR3: CASRPEGQGMNTEAFF

V: TRBV5-6
size: .
CDR3: CASSLYARQGASIRHTF

V: TRBV11-2
size: .
CDR3: CASSPDSLYGYTF

V: TRBV5-5
size: .
CDR3: CASSLGGDIAKNIQYF

V: TRBV30
size: .
CDR3: CAWSADREWEKLFF

V: TRBV30
size: .
CDR3: CAWSVNFNSPLHF

V: TRBV4-2
size: .
CDR3: CASSGRSRGSYNEQFF

V: TRBV6-1
size: .
CDR3: CASSDAGTGRYEQYF

V: TRBV21-1
size: .
CDR3: CASNGCGTEQFF

V: TRBV19
size: .
CDR3: CASSYTRGSDSPLHF

V: TRBV27
size: once
CDR3: CASAGHNQPQHF

V: TRBV28
size: .
CDR3: CASSQQPRDRVSYEQYF

V: TRBV19
size: .
CDR3: CASSRGQLNEKLFF

V: TRBV27
size: .
CDR3: CASSFATGGYQYF

V: TRBV16
size: .
CDR3: CASSQLAPNEQYF

V: TRBV28
size: .
CDR3: CASSFSASGISYNEQFF

V: TRBV27
size: .
CDR3: CASSSGQTIYEQYF

V: TRBV30
size: .
CDR3: CAWSALETQYF

V: TRBV7-2
size: .
CDR3: CASRGLAGQETQYF

V: TRBV7-8
size: once
CDR3: CASTPWTGHYEQYF

V: TRBV23-1
size: .
CDR3: CASSLQQESNQPQHF

V: TRBV7-2
size: .
CDR3: CASARTEAFF

V: TRBV15
size: .
CDR3: CATSRDGTSGGAAAVSKYF

V: TRBV7-2
size: .
CDR3: CASSSPGSYNEQFF

V: TRBV30
size: once
CDR3: CAWTRDRGNDEQYF

V: TRBV9
size: few
CDR3: CASSVEAGGRADTQYF

V: TRBV27
size: few
CDR3: CASSTLGQHSYEQYF

V: TRBV27
size: .
CDR3: CASSLSGLAGGQYTQYF

V: TRBV6-2/TRBV6-3
size: few
CDR3: CASSYWGGGTEAFF

V: TRBV5-1
size: .
CDR3: CASSPGTSGGAGELFF

V: TRBV2
size: .
CDR3: CASHQSLDRLNTEAFF

V: TRBV7-3
size: .
CDR3: CASSSTGGTGELFF

V: TRBV28
size: .
CDR3: CASSLSDFEQFF

V: TRBV30
size: .
CDR3: CAWSVQGADTQYF

V: TRBV14
size: .
CDR3: CASSQQGAWSYNEQFF

V: TRBV9
size: .
CDR3: CASSARTGANTEAFF

V: TRBV28
size: .
CDR3: CASSQGSYNEQFF

V: TRBV10-3
size: .
CDR3: CAISEQGEYYGYTF

V: TRBV30
size: .
CDR3: CAWSLGASNQPQHF

V: TRBV30
size: .
CDR3: CAWSPTPGQGGFRSDGYTF

V: TRBV19
size: .
CDR3: CASISTGVYTGELFF

V: TRBV9
size: .
CDR3: CASSGRTGADNEQFF

V: TRBV28
size: .
CDR3: CASSLSGDNQETQYF

V: TRBV5-1
size: .
CDR3: CASSPGLAGGPSEQYF

V: TRBV20-1
size: .
CDR3: CSASGLRSGNTIYF